These 18 T cell receptor beta chains originate from one sample sequenced in a study of blood T cell repertoires in COVID-19. Produced via immunoSEQ multiplex PCR; TCRdb's table is partial and in-frame only. The sample yields hundreds of thousands of clones, more than 80% seen once. The sequencing input was PBMCs or T cells enriched from blood (not recorded which). Receptor source: a man aged 18 to 30 who had recovered from COVID-19.

The chain uses TRBV10-2 and TRBJ1-5; 8 bases map to TRBD1. The V gene end was trimmed by 2 bases and the J gene end by 2 bases; junction bases not matched to a gene: 5. The CDR3 sequence is 16 residues long. Germline values: CDR1 WSHSY, CDR2 SAAADI. The CDR3 region has the DNA TGCGCCAGCAGTGAGCAGGGGGCAATTGGCAATCAGCCCCAGCATTTT. Residues: CASSEQGAIGNQPQHF.

The chain couples TRBV19 to TRBJ1-1; 7 bases are a match to TRBD1. Germline CDR1 LNHDA, CDR2 SQIVND (reference sequence). The CDR3 consists of 18 residues. Losses at the gene ends were 4 bases for V and 2 bases for J; bases not matched to a gene: 16. CDR3 nucleotide sequence: TGTGCCAGTAGTACTGCCCCTACGACAGGGTGGGGTAACACTGAAGCTTTCTTT. This encodes CASSTAPTTGWGNTEAFF.

DNA of the CDR3: TGTGCCAGTAGTATTGGGCAGGGAGGAAATCAGCCCCAGCATTTT. It codes for CASSIGQGGNQPQHF. The chain joins TRBV19 to TRBJ1-5; D is possibly TRBD1 (5 bases). The V end was cut by 3 bases, the J end by 4 bases, with 13 bases between. Per the germline V gene, CDR1 is LNHDA and CDR2 is SQIVND (reference sequence). The CDR3 is 15 amino acids.

This chain joins TRBV28 and TRBJ2-1, with 8 bases that match TRBD2. This CDR3 region has 16 residues. The germline V gene encodes CDR1 MDHEN and CDR2 SYDVKM. Trimming cost V 3 bases and J 1 base; bases outside gene matches: 5. The CDR3 is CASSFVLAGSYNEQFF. DNA of the CDR3: TGTGCCAGCAGTTTCGTCCTAGCGGGTTCCTACAATGAGCAGTTCTTC.

The gene calls are TRBV29-1 and TRBJ2-1, with D hard to call. The CDR3 contains 11 residues. The germline CDR1 and CDR2 sequences are SQVTM and ANQGSEA. V was clipped by 3 bases and J by 4 bases, with 4 bases between them. This CDR3 reads CSVDRYNEQFF. CDR3 coding DNA: TGCAGCGTTGACAGATACAATGAGCAGTTCTTC.

The rearrangement links TRBV7-2 to TRBJ1-6; 7 bases align to TRBD1. The CDR3 is made up of 15 amino acids. In germline, CDR1 is SGHTA, CDR2 FQGNSA. The V segment lost 5 bases and the J segment 9 bases; nucleotides outside the gene matches: 10. The CDR3 coding sequence is TGTGCCAGCAGCATCTCGGACAGGTCGTCTTCACCCCTCCACTTT. As protein: CASSISDRSSSPLHF. The whole variable domain, filled in from reference TRBV7-2 and TRBJ1-6, reads GAGVSQSPSNKVTEKGKDVELRCDPISGHTALYWYRQSLGQGLEFLIYFQGNSAPDKSGLPSDRFSAERTGGSVSTLTIQRTQQEDSAVYLCASSISDRSSSPLHFGNGTRLTVT.

The chain carries TRBV29-1 and TRBJ1-1; 10 nucleotides agree with TRBD1. The ends lost 6 bases at V and 5 bases at J; junction bases unmatched: 6. The V gene's germline CDR1 is SQVTM and CDR2 ANQGSEA. The CDR3 is made up of 13 amino acids. CDR3: CSVGRQGATEAFF. The CDR3 DNA sequence: TGCAGCGTCGGTAGACAGGGGGCGACTGAAGCTTTCTTT.

The rearrangement links TRBV7-2 to TRBJ1-2; D is undetermined. Germline CDR1 is SGHTA and CDR2 is FQGNSA. This CDR3 has 13 amino acids. V was cut by 5 bases and J by 1 base, with 8 bases left in between. The CDR3 here is CASSIRGNYGYTF. The CDR3 DNA follows: TGTGCCAGCAGCATCCGGGGTAACTATGGCTACACCTTC.

The chain combines TRBV6-1 with TRBJ2-3; unclear D gene. Trimming removed 1 base at V and 2 bases at J, with 7 bases between. Germline V gene sequence: CDR1 MNHNS, CDR2 SASEGT. CDR3 length equals 14 residues. CDR3 protein: CASSEDYSTDTQYF. In nucleotides, the CDR3 is TGTGCCAGCAGTGAAGACTACTCCACAGATACGCAGTATTTT.

The J gene is TRBJ2-3, the V gene TRBV7-3; no definite D call. Per germline, CDR1 SGHTA and CDR2 FQGTGA. V was shortened by 4 bases and J by 3 bases, with 5 bases between the two germline ends. This CDR3 contains 12 residues. CDR3 in amino acids: CASSSGTDTQYF. The CDR3 bases are TGTGCCAGCAGCTCCGGGACAGATACGCAGTATTTT.

The genes are TRBV23-1 and TRBJ1-1; D is uncertain. TRBV23-1 falls under the ORF class, with uncertain function. V dropped 0 bases and J dropped 2 bases, with 7 bases sitting between them. The CDR3 is 14 residues long. In DNA, the CDR3 is TGCGCCAGCAGTCAATCGAGACATAACACTGAAGCTTTCTTT. It yields the protein CASSQSRHNTEAFF.

The chain links TRBV30 to TRBJ1-1, with D perhaps TRBD1 (6 bases). The CDR3 spans 12 residues. V was cut by 3 bases and J by 4 bases, with 9 bases left in between. Germline CDR1 reads GTSNPN; CDR2 reads SVGIG (reference sequence). The CDR3 region has the DNA TGTGCCTGGAGACTGGGGGCCACTGAAGCTTTCTTT. This translates into CAWRLGATEAFF. Based on the CDR3 plus reference TRBV30 and TRBJ1-1, the full variable domain is SQTIHQWPATLVQPVGSPLSLECTVEGTSNPNLYWYRQAAGRGLQLLFYSVGIGQISSEVPQNLSASRPQDRQFILSSKKLLLSDSGFYLCAWRLGATEAFFGQGTRLTVV.

The chain recombines TRBV3-1 (or the pseudogene TRBV3-2) with TRBJ2-2; 12 bases are a match to TRBD2. The CDR3 spans 16 residues. Germline V lookup: CDR1 LGHDT, CDR2 YNNKEL (reference sequence). J gave up 7 bases and V 4 bases, and 7 bases lay outside the gene matches. CDR3 sequence (DNA): TGTGCCAGCAGCCCTCTAGCGGGAGGGCCCCACGGGGAGCTGTTTTTT. This translates into CASSPLAGGPHGELFF.

The V call is TRBV3-1 (or the pseudogene TRBV3-2), the J call TRBJ2-6; 11 bases match TRBD2. Germline values: CDR1 LGHDT, CDR2 YNNKEL (reference sequence). Trimming removed 6 bases from V and 0 bases from J; junction bases left unmatched: 4. CDR3 length: 17 residues. The DNA for the CDR3 is TGTGCCAGCAGGCGACTAGCGGGGAGCTCTGGGGCCAACGTCCTGACTTTC. This translates into CASRRLAGSSGANVLTF.

This rearrangement joins TRBV2 to TRBJ1-5; D might be TRBD1 (6 bases). This CDR3 has 13 residues. With 7 bases removed from V and 3 bases from J, the gap between germline ends came to 10 bases. CDR1 is SNHLY, CDR2 FYNNEI, per germline. This chain's CDR3 is CASNGQLNQPQHF. CDR3 coding DNA: TGTGCCAGCAATGGACAGCTCAATCAGCCCCAGCATTTT.

This clone was seen once. The genes are TRBV19 and TRBJ1-1; no clear D gene. The CDR3 totals 14 residues. Trimming stripped 7 bases from V and 2 bases from J, with 14 bases between. Germline CDR1 LNHDA, CDR2 SQIVND (reference sequence). CDR3 sequence reads: CASKSGVINTEAFF. CDR3 bases: TGTGCCAGTAAATCAGGCGTAATAAACACTGAAGCTTTCTTT.

This clone was picked up one time. V and J are TRBV6-1 and TRBJ2-1; 7 nucleotides agree with TRBD2. CDR3 size: 15 residues. V lost 2 bases, J lost 5 bases, and 6 bases stayed unmatched. Germline V lookup: CDR1 MNHNS, CDR2 SASEGT. CDR3 residues: CASSEKGGIHNEQFF. The DNA of the CDR3 is TGTGCCAGCAGTGAAAAGGGAGGGATCCACAATGAGCAGTTCTTC.

The genes are TRBV28 and TRBJ2-7; a weak D match, TRBD2 (5 bases). This CDR3 is 15 amino acids long. The V end was cut by 3 bases, the J end by 3 bases, with 15 bases between. Looked up from germline, CDR1 is MDHEN and CDR2 is SYDVKM. The CDR3 loop reads CASSFGGAVIYEQYF. As DNA, the CDR3 is TGTGCCAGCAGTTTCGGAGGTGCGGTTATCTACGAGCAGTACTTC.